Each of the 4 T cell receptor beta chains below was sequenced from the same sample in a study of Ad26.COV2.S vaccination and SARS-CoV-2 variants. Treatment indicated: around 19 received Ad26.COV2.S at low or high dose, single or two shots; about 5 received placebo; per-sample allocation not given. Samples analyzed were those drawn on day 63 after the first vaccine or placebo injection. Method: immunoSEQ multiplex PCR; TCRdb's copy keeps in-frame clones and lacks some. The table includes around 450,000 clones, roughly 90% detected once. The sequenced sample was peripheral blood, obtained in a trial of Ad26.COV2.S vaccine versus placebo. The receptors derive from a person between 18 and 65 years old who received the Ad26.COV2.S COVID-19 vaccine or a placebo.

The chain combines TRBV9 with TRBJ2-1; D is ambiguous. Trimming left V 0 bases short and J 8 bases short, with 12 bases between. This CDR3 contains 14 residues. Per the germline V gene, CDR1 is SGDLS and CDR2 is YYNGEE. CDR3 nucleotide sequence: TGTGCCAGCAGCGTAGGTAAAGGGCGGTATGAGCAGTTCTTC. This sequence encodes CASSVGKGRYEQFF.

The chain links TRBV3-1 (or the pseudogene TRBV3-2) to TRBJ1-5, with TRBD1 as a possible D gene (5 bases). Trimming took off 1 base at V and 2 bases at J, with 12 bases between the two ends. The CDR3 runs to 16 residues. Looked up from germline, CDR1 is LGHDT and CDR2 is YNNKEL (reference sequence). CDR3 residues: CASSQGGGSGNQPQHF. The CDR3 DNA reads TGTGCCAGCAGCCAAGGGGGGGGATCAGGCAATCAGCCCCAGCATTTT.

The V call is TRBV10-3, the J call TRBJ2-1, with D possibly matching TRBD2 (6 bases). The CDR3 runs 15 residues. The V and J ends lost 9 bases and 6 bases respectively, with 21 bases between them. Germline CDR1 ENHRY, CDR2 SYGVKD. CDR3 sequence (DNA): TGTGCCATTCAAGCCAGGGAGGAGGGGATCAATGAGCAGTTCTTC. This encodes CAIQAREEGINEQFF.

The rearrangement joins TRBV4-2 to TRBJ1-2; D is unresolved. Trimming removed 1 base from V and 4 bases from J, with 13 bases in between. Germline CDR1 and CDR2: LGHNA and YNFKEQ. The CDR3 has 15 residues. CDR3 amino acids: CASSQGGGLLYGYTF. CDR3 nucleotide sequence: TGTGCCAGCAGCCAAGGGGGAGGCCTCCTCTATGGCTACACCTTC.